This T cell receptor (beta chain) was sequenced for a study of cytomegalovirus exposure and HLA in healthy donors. Study-level information: Earlier, almost 120 million unique TCR beta sequences were recovered from roughly 180 million T cells by an analysis.

As concerns this clone: Its antigen is unidentified.

The V and J ends lost 4 bases and 0 bases, in that order; junction bases with no gene match: 1. The CDR3 contains 13 residues. Germline assignment: CDR1 SGHRS and CDR2 YFSETQ. Findings of the study overall: The authors listed 150 to 200 TCR beta chains as cytomegalovirus-associated. Exclusion applied to some V segments, including TRBV6-2 and TRBV6-3, as they were indistinguishable.

The primer mix had 60 Vbeta and 13 Jbeta primers. Per the original data handling: Roughly 10 million shared chains were among approximately 80 million unique TCR beta chains counted in a later analysis. TCRdb's table, derived via immunoSEQ multiplex PCR, lists solely in-frame clones and lacks some. Clonal size and the V and J genes are those of that table, whereas D and trimming came from the DNA. The top ten clones hold 9.3% of a sample with 150,000 to 200,000 clones, 80% to 90% of them seen once. The chain joins TRBV5-1 to TRBJ2-7, with 7 positions matching TRBD1. Sequencing was carried out using PBMCs. The TCR was taken from a young man in good health and CMV-seropositive. DNA of the CDR3: TGCGCCAGCAGCCAGGGGGACTCCTACGAGCAGTACTTC. It translates to CASSQGDSYEQYF. Full variable domain (remainder filled in from reference TRBV5-1 and TRBJ2-7): KAGVTQTPRYLIKTRGQQVTLSCSPISGHRSVSWYQQTPGQGLQFLFEYFSETQRNKGNFPGRFSGRQFSNSRSEMNVSTLELGDSALYLCASSQGDSYEQYFGPGTRLTVT.